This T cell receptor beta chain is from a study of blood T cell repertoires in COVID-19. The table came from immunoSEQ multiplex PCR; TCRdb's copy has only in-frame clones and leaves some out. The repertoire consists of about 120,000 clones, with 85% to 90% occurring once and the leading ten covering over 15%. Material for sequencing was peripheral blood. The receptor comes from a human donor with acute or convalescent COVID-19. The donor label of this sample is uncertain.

The CDR3 region is CSVARTEGQPQHF. CDR3 DNA: TGCAGCGTTGCCCGGACAGAAGGTCAGCCCCAGCATTTT. V usage is TRBV29-1 and J usage is TRBJ1-5; weak D call: TRBD1 (6 bases). The germline V and J ends were trimmed by 4 bases and 6 bases, with 13 bases remaining between them. This CDR3 is 13 amino acids long. Germline V CDR1 and CDR2: SQVTM, ANQGSEA.